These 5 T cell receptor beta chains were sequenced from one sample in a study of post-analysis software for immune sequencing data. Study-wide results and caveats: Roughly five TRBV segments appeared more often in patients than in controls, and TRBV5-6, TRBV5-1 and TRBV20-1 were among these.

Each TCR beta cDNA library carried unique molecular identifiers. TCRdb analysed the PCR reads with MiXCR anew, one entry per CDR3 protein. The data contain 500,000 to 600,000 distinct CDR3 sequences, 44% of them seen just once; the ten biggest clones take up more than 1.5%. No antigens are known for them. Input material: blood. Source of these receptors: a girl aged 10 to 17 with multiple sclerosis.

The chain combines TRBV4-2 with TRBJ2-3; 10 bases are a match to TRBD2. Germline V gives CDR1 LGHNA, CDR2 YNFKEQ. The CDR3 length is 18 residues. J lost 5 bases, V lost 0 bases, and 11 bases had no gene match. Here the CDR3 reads CASSQDKIAGGIRDTQYF. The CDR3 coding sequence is TGTGCCAGCAGCCAAGATAAGATAGCGGGGGGTATACGAGATACGCAGTATTTT.

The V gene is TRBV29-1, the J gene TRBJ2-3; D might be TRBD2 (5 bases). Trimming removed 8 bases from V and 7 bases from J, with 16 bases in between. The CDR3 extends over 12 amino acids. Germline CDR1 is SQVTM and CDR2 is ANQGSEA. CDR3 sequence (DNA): TGCAGCCTCACGAGAGAGGGCTATACGCAGTATTTT. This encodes CSLTREGYTQYF.

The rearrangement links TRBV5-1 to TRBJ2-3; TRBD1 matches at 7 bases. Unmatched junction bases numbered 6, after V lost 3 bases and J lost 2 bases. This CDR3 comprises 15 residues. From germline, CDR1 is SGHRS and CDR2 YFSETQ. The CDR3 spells CASSSGQKYTDTQYF. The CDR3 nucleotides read TGCGCCAGCAGCTCGGGACAGAAGTACACAGATACGCAGTATTTT.

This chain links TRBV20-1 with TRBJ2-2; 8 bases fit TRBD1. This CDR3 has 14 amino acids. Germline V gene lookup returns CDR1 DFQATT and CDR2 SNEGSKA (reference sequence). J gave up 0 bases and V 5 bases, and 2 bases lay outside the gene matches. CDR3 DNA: TGCAGTGCTCGGACAGGGACGAACACCGGGGAGCTGTTTTTT. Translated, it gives CSARTGTNTGELFF.

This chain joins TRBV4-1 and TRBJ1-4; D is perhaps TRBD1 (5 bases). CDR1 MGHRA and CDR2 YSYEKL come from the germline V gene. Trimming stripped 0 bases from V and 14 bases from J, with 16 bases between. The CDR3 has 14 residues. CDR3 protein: CASSQEGALKRLFF. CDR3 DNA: TGCGCCAGCAGCCAAGAAGGGGCCCTCAAGCGGCTGTTTTTT.